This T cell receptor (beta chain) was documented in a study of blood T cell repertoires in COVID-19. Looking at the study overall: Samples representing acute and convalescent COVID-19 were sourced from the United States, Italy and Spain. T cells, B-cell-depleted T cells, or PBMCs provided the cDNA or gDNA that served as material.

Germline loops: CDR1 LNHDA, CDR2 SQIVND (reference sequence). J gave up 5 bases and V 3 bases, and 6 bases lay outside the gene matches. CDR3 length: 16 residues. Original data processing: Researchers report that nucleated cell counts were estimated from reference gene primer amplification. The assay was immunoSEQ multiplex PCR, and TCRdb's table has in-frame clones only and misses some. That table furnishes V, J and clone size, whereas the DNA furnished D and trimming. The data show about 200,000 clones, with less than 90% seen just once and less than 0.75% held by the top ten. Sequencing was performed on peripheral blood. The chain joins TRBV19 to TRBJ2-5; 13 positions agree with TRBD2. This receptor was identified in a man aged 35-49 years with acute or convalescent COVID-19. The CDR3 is CASSISPTSGRETQYF. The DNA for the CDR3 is TGTGCCAGTAGTATTTCCCCGACTAGCGGGAGGGAGACCCAGTACTTC.